Listed below are T cell receptor beta chains from one sample, sequenced in a study of blood T cell repertoires in COVID-19. Method: immunoSEQ multiplex PCR; TCRdb's copy keeps in-frame clones and lacks some. The sample has approximately 170,000 clones; 84% are singletons. The sequenced material came from peripheral blood. The receptors were sampled from a man aged 40-49 years who had recovered from COVID-19. Both conserved end residues are part of each CDR3. A D gene is named only where the DNA matches it firmly. Some rows have no size entry. The others give once, few or many, or a class for an expanded clone.

v_gene	d_gene	len	j_gene	abundance	CDR3aa	CDR3nt
TRBV6-6	-	14	TRBJ2-7	once	CASSGGQPPYEQYF	TGTGCCAGCAGTGGCGGGCAGCCACCCTACGAGCAGTACTTC
TRBV6-5	TRBD2	14	TRBJ2-1	-	CASSFGLAGSEQFF	TGTGCCAGCAGTTTCGGACTAGCGGGTAGCGAGCAGTTCTTC
TRBV6-5	TRBD1	14	TRBJ2-7	-	CASSLGTGGYEQYF	TGTGCCAGCAGCCTCGGGACAGGGGGCTACGAGCAGTACTTC
TRBV5-8	TRBD1	14	TRBJ1-5	-	CASSPEQGYQPQHF	TGTGCCAGCAGCCCGGAACAGGGGTATCAGCCCCAGCATTTT
TRBV7-2	-	14	TRBJ2-3	-	CASSLGSSTDTQYF	TGTGCCAGCAGCTTAGGTAGTAGCACAGATACGCAGTATTTT
TRBV4-1	-	13	TRBJ1-6	-	CASSPDDRSPLHF	TGCGCCAGCAGCCCCGATGACAGGTCACCCCTCCACTTT
TRBV30	TRBD2	17	TRBJ2-1	-	CAWSVIIGAGGGNEQFF	TGTGCCTGGAGTGTTATCATCGGAGCGGGGGGCGGCAATGAGCAGTTCTTC
TRBV19	-	13	TRBJ1-1	once	CASSMPGLTRAFF	TGTGCCAGTAGTATGCCAGGACTCACAAGGGCTTTCTTT
TRBV29-1	-	12	TRBJ1-1	-	CSVGQPNTEAFF	TGCAGCGTAGGACAACCGAACACTGAAGCTTTCTTT
TRBV6-5	TRBD1	15	TRBJ1-5	-	CASRPTGGINQPQHF	TGTGCCAGCAGGCCCACAGGGGGAATCAATCAGCCCCAGCATTTT
TRBV4-2	TRBD2	17	TRBJ2-1	-	CASSQAGLAGEWNEQFF	TGTGCCAGCAGCCAAGCAGGACTAGCGGGAGAATGGAATGAGCAGTTCTTC
TRBV9	-	15	TRBJ2-5	-	CASSVAPTLQETQYF	TGTGCCAGCAGCGTAGCCCCGACACTCCAAGAGACCCAGTACTTC
TRBV24-1	TRBD2	17	TRBJ2-2	-	CATSDISGRINTGELFF	TGTGCCACCAGTGATATTAGCGGGAGGATTAACACCGGGGAGCTGTTTTTT
TRBV5-5	TRBD1	15	TRBJ2-7	-	CASSLVGTGVHEQYF	TGTGCCAGCAGCTTGGTGGGGACAGGGGTCCACGAGCAGTACTTC
TRBV4-2	-	15	TRBJ2-2	-	CASSQDQGNTGELFF	TGTGCCAGCAGCCAAGATCAGGGAAACACCGGGGAGCTGTTTTTT
TRBV7-9	-	14	TRBJ1-4	-	CASSFPGISEKLFF	TGTGCCAGCAGCTTTCCCGGGATTTCTGAAAAACTGTTTTTT
TRBV28	TRBD1	17	TRBJ1-5	-	CASSLFGQGLSNQPQHF	TGTGCCAGCAGTTTGTTTGGACAGGGGCTTAGCAATCAGCCCCAGCATTTT
TRBV9	-	17	TRBJ1-1	-	CASSVSGAALLNTEAFF	TGTGCCAGCAGTGTCTCTGGGGCGGCCCTCTTGAACACTGAAGCTTTCTTT
TRBV7-9	TRBD1	19	TRBJ2-5	-	CASRPGTTGGLGTQETQYF	TGTGCCAGCAGACCGGGCACGACAGGGGGCTTAGGGACCCAAGAGACCCAGTACTTC
TRBV19	TRBD2	13	TRBJ2-7	-	CASRLAGNYEQYF	TGTGCCAGTAGACTAGCGGGGAACTACGAGCAGTACTTC
TRBV6-2/TRBV6-3	-	14	TRBJ2-1	-	CASSLLAQSNEQFF	TGTGCCAGCAGTTTACTAGCTCAAAGCAATGAGCAGTTCTTC
TRBV9	-	16	TRBJ2-7	-	CASSDRPGSFPYEQYF	TGTGCCAGCAGCGACCGCCCGGGGAGTTTCCCATACGAGCAGTACTTC
TRBV24-1	-	12	TRBJ1-2	-	CATSDSNYGYTF	TGTGCCACCAGTGATTCGAACTATGGCTACACCTTC
TRBV3-1/TRBV3-2	-	15	TRBJ2-7	-	CASSQDGGFSYEQYF	TGTGCCAGCAGCCAAGATGGTGGCTTCTCCTACGAGCAGTACTTC
TRBV5-1	-	14	TRBJ2-2	-	CASSSGVGTGELFF	TGCGCCAGCAGCTCCGGGGTGGGGACCGGGGAGCTGTTTTTT
TRBV12-3/TRBV12-4	-	11	TRBJ2-1	-	CASSFRNEQFF	TGTGCCAGCAGTTTCCGGAATGAGCAGTTCTTC
TRBV5-1	-	12	TRBJ1-2	-	CASSLDGPGYTF	TGCGCCAGCAGCTTGGATGGGCCAGGCTACACCTTC
TRBV6-5	TRBD1	15	TRBJ2-4	-	CASSYSTQGADIQYF	TGTGCCAGCAGTTACTCGACGCAGGGGGCGGACATTCAGTACTTC
TRBV19	-	13	TRBJ2-5	-	CASIPGVLETQYF	TGTGCCAGTATCCCAGGGGTTTTAGAGACCCAGTACTTC
TRBV3-1/TRBV3-2	TRBD2	16	TRBJ2-1	-	CASSQVPGLVTTEQFF	TGTGCCAGCAGCCAAGTCCCGGGACTAGTTACTACTGAGCAGTTCTTC
TRBV25-1	TRBD1	16	TRBJ1-2	-	CASSESLDRENYGYTF	TGTGCCAGCAGTGAATCCCTCGACAGGGAAAACTATGGCTACACCTTC
TRBV5-1	TRBD2	17	TRBJ2-2	-	CASSEGLAGGLTGELFF	TGCGCCAGCAGCGAGGGACTAGCGGGAGGCTTGACCGGGGAGCTGTTTTTT
TRBV23-1	-	17	TRBJ1-6	few	CASSQSRGSSYNSPLHF	TGCGCCAGCAGTCAATCAAGGGGAAGCTCCTATAATTCACCCCTCCACTTT
TRBV5-8	-	16	TRBJ1-1	-	CASSSYDRGLNTEAFF	TGTGCCAGCAGCTCATATGATAGGGGGTTGAACACTGAAGCTTTCTTT
TRBV3-1/TRBV3-2	-	16	TRBJ1-6	-	CASSQDFLAPYSPLHF	TGTGCCAGCAGCCAAGATTTTTTGGCTCCTTATTCACCCCTCCACTTT
TRBV10-3	TRBD1	14	TRBJ2-2	-	CAIRGTASTGELFF	TGTGCCATCAGGGGGACAGCGAGCACCGGGGAGCTGTTTTTT
TRBV9	TRBD2	14	TRBJ2-7	-	CASSVAGGPYEQYF	TGTGCCAGCAGCGTAGCGGGAGGGCCCTACGAGCAGTACTTC
TRBV19	-	11	TRBJ2-5	-	CASSMGGTQYF	TGTGCCAGTAGTATGGGGGGGACCCAGTACTTC
TRBV21-1	-	15	TRBJ1-4	-	CASSNRTGEDEKLFF	TGTGCCAGCAGCAACCGGACAGGGGAGGATGAAAAACTGTTTTTT
TRBV19	-	13	TRBJ2-6	once	CATAYSGANVLTF	TGTGCCACCGCCTATTCTGGGGCCAACGTCCTGACTTTC
TRBV19	-	14	TRBJ1-5	-	CASSFHRSNQPQHF	TGTGCCAGTAGTTTTCACAGGAGCAATCAGCCCCAGCATTTT
TRBV19	-	12	TRBJ1-5	once	CASREGNQPQHF	TGTGCCAGTCGGGAGGGCAATCAGCCCCAGCATTTT
TRBV6-2/TRBV6-3	TRBD2	14	TRBJ2-7	-	CASSYASGRYEQYF	TGTGCCAGCAGTTATGCTAGCGGGAGATACGAGCAGTACTTC
TRBV10-1	-	15	TRBJ2-1	-	CASSELAGSGDEQFF	TGCGCCAGCAGTGAGTTGGCAGGGTCTGGGGATGAGCAGTTCTTC
TRBV19	TRBD2	15	TRBJ2-1	-	CASSPSSGSGNEQFF	TGTGCCAGTTCCCCCTCTAGCGGGAGTGGGAATGAGCAGTTCTTC
TRBV7-9	-	12	TRBJ2-5	-	CASSSHEETQYF	TGTGCCAGCAGCTCACACGAAGAGACCCAGTACTTC
TRBV7-2	-	16	TRBJ2-7	-	CASSLETLASSYEQYF	TGTGCCAGCAGCTTAGAAACCCTGGCTAGCTCCTACGAGCAGTACTTC
TRBV10-3	TRBD1	14	TRBJ1-2	once	CAITYDRGRDGYTF	TGTGCCATCACCTACGACAGGGGGCGCGATGGCTACACCTTC
TRBV9	TRBD1	14	TRBJ1-4	-	CASSGDRGGEKLFF	TGTGCCAGCAGTGGGGACAGGGGTGGTGAAAAACTGTTTTTT
TRBV4-2	-	14	TRBJ2-1	-	CASSQEGYSREQFF	TGTGCCAGCAGCCAAGAAGGCTATAGCCGTGAGCAGTTCTTC
TRBV30	TRBD1	13	TRBJ2-7	-	CAWSDRGSYEQYF	TGTGCCTGGAGCGACAGGGGCTCCTACGAGCAGTACTTC
TRBV18	TRBD1	14	TRBJ1-3	once	CASSLGQLGNTIYF	TGTGCCAGCTCCCTGGGACAGCTCGGAAACACCATATATTTT
TRBV6-2/TRBV6-3	TRBD2	14	TRBJ2-7	few	CASSYAGGSYEQYF	TGTGCCAGCAGTTACGCGGGGGGGTCCTACGAGCAGTACTTC
TRBV9	-	15	TRBJ2-3	-	CASTPTGWPTDTQYF	TGTGCCAGCACCCCTACGGGATGGCCCACAGATACGCAGTATTTT
TRBV7-2	-	13	TRBJ2-3	-	CASSFMSRDTQYF	TGTGCCAGCAGCTTTATGTCGAGGGATACGCAGTATTTT
TRBV7-9	-	15	TRBJ2-5	-	CASSLGSGGWETQYF	TGTGCCAGCAGCTTAGGGTCTGGCGGCTGGGAGACCCAGTACTTC
TRBV7-9	-	12	TRBJ2-3	-	CASSLLVDTQYF	TGTGCCAGCAGCCTCCTTGTAGATACGCAGTATTTT